A selection of T cell receptor beta chains follows, all from one sample in a study of identical twins. TCRdb reprocessed the 5' RACE reads via MiXCR and lists one record per CDR3 protein. Of about 720,000 distinct CDR3 sequences in the sample, approximately 18% were seen once. The data were also submitted as part of a second study, on T cells expressing NK-cell markers.

The material sequenced was PBMCs. These receptors were taken from a woman between 18 and 29 years old in good health. CDR3s include the opening cysteine and the closing phenylalanine or tryptophan. D genes are given only for firm matches. Some rows mark clone size as missing; the rest say once, few, many or name a class of expanded clone.

D gene	J gene	V gene	clone size	CDR3 DNA	CDR3 protein
TRBD2	TRBJ2-7	TRBV12-3/TRBV12-4	.	TGTGCCAGCAGTCCACTAGCGGGAGATGTCGAGCAGTACTTC	CASSPLAGDVEQYF
.	TRBJ2-5	TRBV20-1	.	TGCAGTGCTAGGGTTTTGAGCACCAGGACCCAGTACTTC	CSARVLSTRTQYF
.	TRBJ2-1	TRBV9	.	TGTGCCAGCAGTTCTACTACGGGACGCCCCTCCTACAATGAGCAGTTCTTC	CASSSTTGRPSYNEQFF
TRBD2	TRBJ2-7	TRBV7-2	many	TGTGCCAGCAGCCCCGGACTAGTTGGTGGCTACGAGCAGTACTTC	CASSPGLVGGYEQYF
.	TRBJ2-1	TRBV10-3	.	TGTGCCATCAGTGCCCCTAGAACCGATGAGCAGTTCTTC	CAISAPRTDEQFF
.	TRBJ2-1	TRBV5-1	.	TGCGCCAGCAGGGGGCAAAGATCCTACAATGAGCAGTTCTTC	CASRGQRSYNEQFF
.	TRBJ1-4	TRBV6-1	many	TGTGCCAGCCAGAGCGCCGGGTCGACTAATGAAAAACTGTTTTTT	CASQSAGSTNEKLFF
.	TRBJ2-3	TRBV13	.	TGTGCCAGCAGCTTAGGACCGGGGGCGAACACAGATACGCAGTATTTT	CASSLGPGANTDTQYF
TRBD1	TRBJ1-2	TRBV29-1	few	TGCAGCGTTGCCGGGACAGCGCTTAACTATGGCTACACCTTC	CSVAGTALNYGYTF
.	TRBJ2-3	TRBV10-3	many	TGTGCCATCAGTGAGTCAGTACCAGGGGAGGGAACGCAGTATTTT	CAISESVPGEGTQYF
TRBD2	TRBJ2-3	TRBV6-4	many	TGTGCCAGCACCGGATCCGGGGGGGGCACAGATACGCAGTATTTT	CASTGSGGGTDTQYF
.	TRBJ2-5	TRBV12-3/TRBV12-4	.	TGTGCCAGCAGTATTACGGAGACCCAGTACTTC	CASSITETQYF
TRBD2	TRBJ2-1	TRBV11-2	.	TGTGCCAGCAGGGGACTAGCGGGATACGTCAATGAGCAGTTCTTC	CASRGLAGYVNEQFF
.	TRBJ1-2	TRBV25-1	few	TGTGCCAGCATGAGCGGACCCTATGGCTACACCTTC	CASMSGPYGYTF
TRBD1	TRBJ2-1	TRBV4-3	few	TGCGCCAGCAGCCAAGACCCCGACAGGGTAGGAGGTGAGCAGTTCTTC	CASSQDPDRVGGEQFF
.	TRBJ2-5	TRBV7-2	many	TGTGCCAGCAGCTTACTGCGTGAGACCCAGTACTTC	CASSLLRETQYF
.	TRBJ2-2	TRBV20-1	.	TGCAGTGCTAGTACGGACGGGAACACCGGGGAGCTGTTTTTT	CSASTDGNTGELFF
TRBD2	TRBJ2-1	TRBV4-3	few	TGCGCCAGCAGCCAAGATCCACCGGCTAGCGGGAGTGATGAGCAGTTCTTC	CASSQDPPASGSDEQFF
.	TRBJ2-1	TRBV5-1	few	TGCGCCAGCAGCTTGATTCCCACAGCCTCCAATGAGCAGTTCTTC	CASSLIPTASNEQFF
TRBD1	TRBJ1-2	TRBV14	few	TGTGCCAGCAGCGACCGCAGGGGGCAACGTATCTATGGCTACACCTTC	CASSDRRGQRIYGYTF
TRBD1	TRBJ2-7	TRBV7-2	.	TGTGCCAGCAGCTTACAGGGGACAGGGGGTTACGAGCAGTACTTC	CASSLQGTGGYEQYF
.	TRBJ2-3	TRBV7-8	.	TGTGCCAGCGCCGAGAGTTCGGATACGCAGTATTTT	CASAESSDTQYF
.	TRBJ2-3	TRBV6-5	once	TGTGCCAGCAGTTACTGGCAGGCTAGCACAGATACGCAGTATTTT	CASSYWQASTDTQYF
TRBD2	TRBJ2-1	TRBV6-1	few	TGTGCCAGCAGCCACCCGGGACTAGCGGCCAACAATGAGCAGTTCTTC	CASSHPGLAANNEQFF
.	TRBJ2-5	TRBV4-3	few	TGCGCCAGCAGCCAAGACCTCAAGAAGACCCAGTACTTC	CASSQDLKKTQYF
TRBD2	TRBJ2-1	TRBV11-2	.	TGTGCCAGCAGCTTTATTCAGCCGGGACTAGCGGGGGGGCCCGAGCAGTTCTTC	CASSFIQPGLAGGPEQFF
TRBD1	TRBJ1-2	TRBV5-6	few	TGTGCCAGCAGCTGGGACAGAGCTAACTATGGCTACACCTTC	CASSWDRANYGYTF
.	TRBJ2-7	TRBV6-1	few	TGTGCCAGCAGTGAAGCGCTCGGCGGCTCCTCCTACGAGCAGTACTTC	CASSEALGGSSYEQYF
.	TRBJ2-3	TRBV6-6	.	TGTGCCAGCAGAACCACAAGTACGCAGTATTTT	CASRTTSTQYF